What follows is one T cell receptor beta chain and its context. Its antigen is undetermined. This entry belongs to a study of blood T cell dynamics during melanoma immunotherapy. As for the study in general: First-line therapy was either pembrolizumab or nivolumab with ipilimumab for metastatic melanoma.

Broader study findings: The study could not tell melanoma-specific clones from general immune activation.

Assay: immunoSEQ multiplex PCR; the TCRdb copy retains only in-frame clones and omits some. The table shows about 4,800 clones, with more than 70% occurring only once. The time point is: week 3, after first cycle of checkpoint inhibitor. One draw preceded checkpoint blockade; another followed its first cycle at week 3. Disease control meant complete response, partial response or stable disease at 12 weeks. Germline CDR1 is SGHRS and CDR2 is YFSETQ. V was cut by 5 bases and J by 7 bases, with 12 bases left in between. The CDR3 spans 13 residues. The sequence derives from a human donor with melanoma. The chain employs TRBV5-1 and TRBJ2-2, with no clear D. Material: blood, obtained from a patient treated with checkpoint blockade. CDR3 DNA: TGCGCCAGCAGATCCGACACGGGCGGGGAGCTGTTTTTT. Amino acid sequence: CASRSDTGGELFF.